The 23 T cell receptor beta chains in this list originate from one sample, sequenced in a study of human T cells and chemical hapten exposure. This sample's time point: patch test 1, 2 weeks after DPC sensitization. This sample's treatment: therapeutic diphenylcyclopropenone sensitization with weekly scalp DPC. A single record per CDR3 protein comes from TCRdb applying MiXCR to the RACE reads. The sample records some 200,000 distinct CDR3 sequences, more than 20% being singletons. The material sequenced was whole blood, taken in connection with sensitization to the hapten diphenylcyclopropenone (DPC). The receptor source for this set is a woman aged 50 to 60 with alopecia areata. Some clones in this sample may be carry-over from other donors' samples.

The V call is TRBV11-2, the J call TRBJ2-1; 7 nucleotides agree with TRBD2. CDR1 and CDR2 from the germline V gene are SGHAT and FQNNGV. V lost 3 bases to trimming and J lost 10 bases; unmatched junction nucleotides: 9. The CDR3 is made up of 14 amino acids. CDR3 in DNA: TGTGCCAGCAGCTTCGGACTAATAGCGGGCGAGCAGTTCTTC. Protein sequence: CASSFGLIAGEQFF.

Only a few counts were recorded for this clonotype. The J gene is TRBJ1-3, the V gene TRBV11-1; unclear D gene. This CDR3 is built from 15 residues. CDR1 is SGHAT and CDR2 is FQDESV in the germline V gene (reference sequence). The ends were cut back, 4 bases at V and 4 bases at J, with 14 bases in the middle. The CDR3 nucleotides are TGTGCCAGCAGCTCACAAGGGAGATCGGGAAACACCATATATTTT. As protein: CASSSQGRSGNTIYF.

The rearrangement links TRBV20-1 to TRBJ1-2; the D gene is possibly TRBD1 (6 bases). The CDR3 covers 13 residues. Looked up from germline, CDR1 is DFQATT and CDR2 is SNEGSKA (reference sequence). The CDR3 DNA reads TGCAAAACTTCGACAGGAACTAACTATGGCTACACCTTC. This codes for CKTSTGTNYGYTF.

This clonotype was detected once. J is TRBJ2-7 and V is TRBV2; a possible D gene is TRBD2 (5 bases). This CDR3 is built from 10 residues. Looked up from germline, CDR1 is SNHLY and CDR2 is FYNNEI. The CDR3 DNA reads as TGTGTCACCCGAGAGGGCGAGCAGTACTTC. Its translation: CVTREGEQYF.

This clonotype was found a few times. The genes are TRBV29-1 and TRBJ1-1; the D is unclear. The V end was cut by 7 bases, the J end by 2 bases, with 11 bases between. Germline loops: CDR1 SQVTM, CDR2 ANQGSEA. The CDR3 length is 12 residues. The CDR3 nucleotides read TGCAGCGCCCGACACATAAACACTGAAGCTTTCTTT. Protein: CSARHINTEAFF.

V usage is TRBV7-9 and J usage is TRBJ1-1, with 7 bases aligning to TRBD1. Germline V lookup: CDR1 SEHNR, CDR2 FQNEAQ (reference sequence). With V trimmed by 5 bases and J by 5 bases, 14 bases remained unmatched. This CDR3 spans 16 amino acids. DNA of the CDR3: TGTGCCAGCAGCCAAGGAGTAGGGGCAGGGGGAACTGAAGCTTTCTTT. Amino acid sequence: CASSQGVGAGGTEAFF.

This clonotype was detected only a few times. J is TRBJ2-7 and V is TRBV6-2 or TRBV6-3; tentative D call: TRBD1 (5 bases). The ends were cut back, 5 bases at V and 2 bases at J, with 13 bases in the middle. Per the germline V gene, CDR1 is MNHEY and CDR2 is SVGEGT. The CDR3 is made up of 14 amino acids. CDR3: CASSIYRRTYEQYF. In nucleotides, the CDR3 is TGTGCCAGCAGTATCTACAGGCGGACCTACGAGCAGTACTTC.

Here the CDR3 reads CASSQSSSYEQYF. In DNA form, the CDR3 reads TGTGCCAGCAGCCAATCATCCTCCTACGAGCAGTACTTC. The chain recombines TRBV14 with TRBJ2-7; D remains ambiguous. Trimming stripped 2 bases from V and 0 bases from J, with 5 bases between. The CDR3 extends over 13 amino acids. The germline V gene has CDR1 SGHDN and CDR2 FVKESK.

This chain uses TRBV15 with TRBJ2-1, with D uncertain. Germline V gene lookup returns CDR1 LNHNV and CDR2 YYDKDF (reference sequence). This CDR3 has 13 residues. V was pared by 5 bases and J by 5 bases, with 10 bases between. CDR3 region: CATSSRMHNEQFF. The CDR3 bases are TGTGCCACCAGCTCAAGAATGCACAATGAGCAGTTCTTC.

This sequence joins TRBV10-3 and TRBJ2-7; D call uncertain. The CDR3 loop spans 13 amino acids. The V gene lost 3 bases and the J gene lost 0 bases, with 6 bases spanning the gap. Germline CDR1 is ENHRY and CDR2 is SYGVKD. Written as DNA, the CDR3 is TGTGCCATCAGTGATTACAGCTCCTACGAGCAGTACTTC. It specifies CAISDYSSYEQYF.

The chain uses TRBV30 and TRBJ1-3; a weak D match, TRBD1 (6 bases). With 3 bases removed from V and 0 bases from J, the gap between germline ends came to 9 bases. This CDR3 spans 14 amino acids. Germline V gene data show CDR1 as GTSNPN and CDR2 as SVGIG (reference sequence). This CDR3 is CAWSLTGSGNTIYF. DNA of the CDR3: TGTGCCTGGAGCCTGACAGGCTCTGGAAACACCATATATTTT.

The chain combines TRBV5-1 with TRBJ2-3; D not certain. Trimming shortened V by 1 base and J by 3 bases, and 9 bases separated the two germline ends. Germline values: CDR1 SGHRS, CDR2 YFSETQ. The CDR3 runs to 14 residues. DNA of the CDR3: TGCGCCAGCAGCTTGCGCGGTAGAACAGATACGCAGTATTTT. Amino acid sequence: CASSLRGRTDTQYF.

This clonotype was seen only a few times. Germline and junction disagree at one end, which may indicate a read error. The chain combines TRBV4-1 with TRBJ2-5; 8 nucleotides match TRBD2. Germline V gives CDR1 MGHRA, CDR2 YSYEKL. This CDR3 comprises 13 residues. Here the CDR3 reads CASSQVRGRISHF. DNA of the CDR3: TGCGCCAGCAGCCAAGTACGCGGGAGGATCTCTCACTTC.

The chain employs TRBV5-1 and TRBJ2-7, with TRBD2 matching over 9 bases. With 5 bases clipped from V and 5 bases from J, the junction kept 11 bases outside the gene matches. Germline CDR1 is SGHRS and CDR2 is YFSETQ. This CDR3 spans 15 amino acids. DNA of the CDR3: TGCGCCAGCAGTCTCGGGGTAGCGGGAGACCACGAGCAGTACTTC. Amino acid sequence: CASSLGVAGDHEQYF.

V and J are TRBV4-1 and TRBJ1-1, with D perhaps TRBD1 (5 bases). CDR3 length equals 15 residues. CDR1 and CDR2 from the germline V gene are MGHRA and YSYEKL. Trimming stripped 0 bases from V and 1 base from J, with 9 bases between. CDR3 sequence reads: CASSQDEGTNTEAFF. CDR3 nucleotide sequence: TGCGCCAGCAGCCAAGACGAGGGGACGAACACTGAAGCTTTCTTT.

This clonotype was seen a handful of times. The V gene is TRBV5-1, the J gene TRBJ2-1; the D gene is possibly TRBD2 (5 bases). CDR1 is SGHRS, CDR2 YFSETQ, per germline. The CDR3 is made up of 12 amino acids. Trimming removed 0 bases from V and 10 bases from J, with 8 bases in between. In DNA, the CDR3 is TGCGCCAGCAGCTTGGAAGGGAGAGAGCAGTTCTTC. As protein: CASSLEGREQFF.

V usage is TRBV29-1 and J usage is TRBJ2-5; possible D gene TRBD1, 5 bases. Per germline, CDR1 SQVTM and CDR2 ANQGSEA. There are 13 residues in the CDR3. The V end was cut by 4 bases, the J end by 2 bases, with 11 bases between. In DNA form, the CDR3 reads TGCAGCGTTGTGACAGCGCAACAAGAGACCCAGTACTTC. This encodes CSVVTAQQETQYF.

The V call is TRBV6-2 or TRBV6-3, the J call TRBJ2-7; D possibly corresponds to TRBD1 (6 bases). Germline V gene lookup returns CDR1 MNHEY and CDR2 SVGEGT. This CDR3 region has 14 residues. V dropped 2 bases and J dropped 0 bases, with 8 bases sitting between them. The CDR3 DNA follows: TGTGCCAGCAGTTACCCGGACAGCTCCTACGAGCAGTACTTC. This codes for CASSYPDSSYEQYF.

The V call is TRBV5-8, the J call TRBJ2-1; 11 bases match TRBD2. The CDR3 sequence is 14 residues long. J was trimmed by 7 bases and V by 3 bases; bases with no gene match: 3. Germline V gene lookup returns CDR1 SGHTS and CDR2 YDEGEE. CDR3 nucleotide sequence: TGTGCCAGCAGCTGGGGACTAGCGGCGAATGAGCAGTTCTTC. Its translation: CASSWGLAANEQFF. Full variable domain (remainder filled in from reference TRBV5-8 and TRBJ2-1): EAGVTQSPTHLIKTRGQQATLRCSPISGHTSVYWYQQALGLGLQFLLWYDEGEERNRGNFPPRFSGRQFPNYSSELNVNALELEDSALYLCASSWGLAANEQFFGPGTRLTVL.

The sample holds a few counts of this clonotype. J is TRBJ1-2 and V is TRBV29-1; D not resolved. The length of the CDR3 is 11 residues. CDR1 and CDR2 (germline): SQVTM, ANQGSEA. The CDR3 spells CGLVNNYGYTF. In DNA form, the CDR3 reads TGCGGACTTGTTAATAACTATGGCTACACCTTC.

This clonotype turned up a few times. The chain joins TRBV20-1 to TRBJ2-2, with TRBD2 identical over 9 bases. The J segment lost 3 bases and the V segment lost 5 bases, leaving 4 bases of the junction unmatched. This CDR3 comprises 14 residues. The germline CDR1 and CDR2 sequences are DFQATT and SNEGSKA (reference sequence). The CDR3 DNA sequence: TGCAGTGCTTATAGCGGGAGCTACACCGGGGAGCTGTTTTTT. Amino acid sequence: CSAYSGSYTGELFF.

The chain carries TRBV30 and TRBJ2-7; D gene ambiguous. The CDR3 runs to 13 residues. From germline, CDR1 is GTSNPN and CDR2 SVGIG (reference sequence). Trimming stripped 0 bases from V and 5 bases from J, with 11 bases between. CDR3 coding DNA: TGTGCCTGGAGTGTACCGGGTGGGAACGAGCAGTACTTC. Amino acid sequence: CAWSVPGGNEQYF.

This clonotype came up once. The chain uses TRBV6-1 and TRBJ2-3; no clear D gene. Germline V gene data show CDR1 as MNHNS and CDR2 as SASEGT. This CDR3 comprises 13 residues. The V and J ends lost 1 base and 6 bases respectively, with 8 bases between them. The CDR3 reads CASSEVYRDTQYF. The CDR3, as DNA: TGTGCCAGCAGTGAAGTTTATAGGGATACGCAGTATTTT.